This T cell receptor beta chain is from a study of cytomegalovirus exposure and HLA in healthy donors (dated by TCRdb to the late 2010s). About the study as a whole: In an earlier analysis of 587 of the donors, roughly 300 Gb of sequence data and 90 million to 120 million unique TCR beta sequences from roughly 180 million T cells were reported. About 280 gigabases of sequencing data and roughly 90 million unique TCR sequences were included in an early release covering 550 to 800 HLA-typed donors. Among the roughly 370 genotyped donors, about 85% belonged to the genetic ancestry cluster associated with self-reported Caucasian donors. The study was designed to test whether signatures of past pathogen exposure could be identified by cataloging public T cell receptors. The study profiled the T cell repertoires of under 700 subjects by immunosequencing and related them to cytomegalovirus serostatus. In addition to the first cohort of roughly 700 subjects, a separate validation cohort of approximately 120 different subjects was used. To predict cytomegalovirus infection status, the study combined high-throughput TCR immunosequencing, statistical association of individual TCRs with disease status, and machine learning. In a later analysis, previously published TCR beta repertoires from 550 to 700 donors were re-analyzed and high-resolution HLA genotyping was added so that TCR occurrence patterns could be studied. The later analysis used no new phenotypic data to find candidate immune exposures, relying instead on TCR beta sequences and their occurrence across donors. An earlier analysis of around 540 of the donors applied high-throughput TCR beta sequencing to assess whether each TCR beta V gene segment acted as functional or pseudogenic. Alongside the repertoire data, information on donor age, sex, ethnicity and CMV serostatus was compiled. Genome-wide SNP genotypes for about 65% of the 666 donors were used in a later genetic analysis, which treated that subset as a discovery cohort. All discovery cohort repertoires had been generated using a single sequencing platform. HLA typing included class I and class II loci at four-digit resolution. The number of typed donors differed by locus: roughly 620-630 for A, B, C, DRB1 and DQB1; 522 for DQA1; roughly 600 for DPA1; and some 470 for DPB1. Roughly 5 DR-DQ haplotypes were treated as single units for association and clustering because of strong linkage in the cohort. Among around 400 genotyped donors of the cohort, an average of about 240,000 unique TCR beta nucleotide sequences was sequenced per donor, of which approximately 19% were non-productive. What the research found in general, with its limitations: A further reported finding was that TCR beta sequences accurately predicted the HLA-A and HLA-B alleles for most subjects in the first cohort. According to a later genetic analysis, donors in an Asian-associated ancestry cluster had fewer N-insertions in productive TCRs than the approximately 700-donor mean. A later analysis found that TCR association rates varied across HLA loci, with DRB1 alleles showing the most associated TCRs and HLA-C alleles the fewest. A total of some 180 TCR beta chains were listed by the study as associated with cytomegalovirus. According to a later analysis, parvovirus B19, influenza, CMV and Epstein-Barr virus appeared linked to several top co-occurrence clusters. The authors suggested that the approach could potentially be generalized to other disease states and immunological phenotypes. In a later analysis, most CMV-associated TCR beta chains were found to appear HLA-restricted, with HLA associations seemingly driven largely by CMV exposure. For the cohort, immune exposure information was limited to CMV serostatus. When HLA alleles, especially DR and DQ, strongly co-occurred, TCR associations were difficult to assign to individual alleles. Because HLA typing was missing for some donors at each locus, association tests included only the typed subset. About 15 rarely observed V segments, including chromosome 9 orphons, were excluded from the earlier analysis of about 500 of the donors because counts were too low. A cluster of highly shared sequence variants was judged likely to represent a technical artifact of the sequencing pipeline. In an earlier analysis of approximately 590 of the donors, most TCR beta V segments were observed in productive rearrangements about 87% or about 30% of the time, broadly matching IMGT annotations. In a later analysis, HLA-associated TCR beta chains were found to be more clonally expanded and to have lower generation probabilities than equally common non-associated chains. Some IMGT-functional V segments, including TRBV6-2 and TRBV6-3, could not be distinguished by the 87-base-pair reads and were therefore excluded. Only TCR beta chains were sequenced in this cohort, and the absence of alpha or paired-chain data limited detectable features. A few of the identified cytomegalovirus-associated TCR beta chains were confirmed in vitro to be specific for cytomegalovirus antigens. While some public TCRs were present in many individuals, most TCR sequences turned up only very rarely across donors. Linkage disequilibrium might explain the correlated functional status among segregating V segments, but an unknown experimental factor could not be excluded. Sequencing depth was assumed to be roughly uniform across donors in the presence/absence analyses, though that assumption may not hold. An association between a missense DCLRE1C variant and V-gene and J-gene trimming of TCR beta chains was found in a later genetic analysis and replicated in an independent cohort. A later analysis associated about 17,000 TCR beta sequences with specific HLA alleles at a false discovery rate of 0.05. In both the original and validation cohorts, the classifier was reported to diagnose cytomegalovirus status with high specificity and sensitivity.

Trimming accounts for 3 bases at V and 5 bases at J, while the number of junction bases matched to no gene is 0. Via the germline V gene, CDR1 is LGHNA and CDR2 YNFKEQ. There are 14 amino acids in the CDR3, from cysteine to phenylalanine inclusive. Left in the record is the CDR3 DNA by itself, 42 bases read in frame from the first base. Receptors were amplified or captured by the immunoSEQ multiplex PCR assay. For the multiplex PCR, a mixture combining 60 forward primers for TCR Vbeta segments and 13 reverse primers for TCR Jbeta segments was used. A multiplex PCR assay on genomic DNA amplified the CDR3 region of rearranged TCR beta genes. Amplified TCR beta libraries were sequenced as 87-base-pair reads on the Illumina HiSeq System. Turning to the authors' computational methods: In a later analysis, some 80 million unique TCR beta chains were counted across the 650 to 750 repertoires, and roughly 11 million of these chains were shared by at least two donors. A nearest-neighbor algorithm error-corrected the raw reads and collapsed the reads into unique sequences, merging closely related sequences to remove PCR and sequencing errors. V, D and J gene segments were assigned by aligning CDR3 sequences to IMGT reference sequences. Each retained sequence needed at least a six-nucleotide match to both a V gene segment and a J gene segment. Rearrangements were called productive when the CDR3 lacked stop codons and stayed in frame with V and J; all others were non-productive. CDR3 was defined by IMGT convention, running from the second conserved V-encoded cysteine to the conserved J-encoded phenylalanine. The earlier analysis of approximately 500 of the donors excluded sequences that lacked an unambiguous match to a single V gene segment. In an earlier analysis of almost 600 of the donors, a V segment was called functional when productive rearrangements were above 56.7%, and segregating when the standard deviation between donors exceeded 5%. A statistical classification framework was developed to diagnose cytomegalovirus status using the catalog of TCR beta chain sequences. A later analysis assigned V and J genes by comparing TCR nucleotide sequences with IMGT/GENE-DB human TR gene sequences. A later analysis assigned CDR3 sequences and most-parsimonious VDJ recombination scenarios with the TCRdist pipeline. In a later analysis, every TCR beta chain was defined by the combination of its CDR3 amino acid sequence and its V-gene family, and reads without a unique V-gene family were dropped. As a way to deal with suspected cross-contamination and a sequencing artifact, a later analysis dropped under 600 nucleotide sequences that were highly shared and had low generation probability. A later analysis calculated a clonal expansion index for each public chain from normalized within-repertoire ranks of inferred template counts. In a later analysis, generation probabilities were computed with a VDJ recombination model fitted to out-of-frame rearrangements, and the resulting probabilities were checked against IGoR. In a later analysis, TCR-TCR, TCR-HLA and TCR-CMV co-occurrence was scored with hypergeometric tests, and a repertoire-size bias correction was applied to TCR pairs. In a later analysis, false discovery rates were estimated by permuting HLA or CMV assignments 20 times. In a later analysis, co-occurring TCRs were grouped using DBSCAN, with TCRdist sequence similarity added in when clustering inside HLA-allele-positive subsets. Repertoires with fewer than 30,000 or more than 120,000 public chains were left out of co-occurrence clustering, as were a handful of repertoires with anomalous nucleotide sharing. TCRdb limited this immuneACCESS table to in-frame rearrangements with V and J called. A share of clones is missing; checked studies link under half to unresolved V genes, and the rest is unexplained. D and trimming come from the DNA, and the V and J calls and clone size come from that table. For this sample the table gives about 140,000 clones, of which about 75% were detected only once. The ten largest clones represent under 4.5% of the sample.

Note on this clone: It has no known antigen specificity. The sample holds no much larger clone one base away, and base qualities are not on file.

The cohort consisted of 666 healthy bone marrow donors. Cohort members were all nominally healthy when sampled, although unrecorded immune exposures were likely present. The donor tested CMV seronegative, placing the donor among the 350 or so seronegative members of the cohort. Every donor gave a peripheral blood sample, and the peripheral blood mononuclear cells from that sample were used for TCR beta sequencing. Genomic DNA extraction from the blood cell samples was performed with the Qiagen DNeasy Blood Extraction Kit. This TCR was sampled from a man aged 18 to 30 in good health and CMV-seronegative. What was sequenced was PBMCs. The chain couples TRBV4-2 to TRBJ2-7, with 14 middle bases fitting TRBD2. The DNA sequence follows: TGTGCCAGCAGCCAGGGACTAGCGGGAGACGAGCAGTACTTC. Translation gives CASSQGLAGDEQYF.